Listed here is a single TCR beta chain. Looked up from germline, CDR1 is SGHNT and CDR2 is YYREEE (reference sequence). The V gene end was trimmed by 4 bases and the J gene end by 0 bases; junction bases not matched to a gene: 6. CDR3 length equals 16 residues. This sample is part of a study of technical replicates of blood from a few donors. Sequenced by immunoSEQ multiplex PCR; TCRdb stores in-frame clones only, minus some. The sample consists of approximately 75,000 clones, approximately 92% of them appearing once. The specimen was T cells isolated from PBMCs. The receptor's source is a human donor in good health. The chain is built from TRBV5-4 and TRBJ1-4; 7 nucleotides match TRBD1. CDR3 sequence (DNA): TGTGCCAGCAGCCCCGACAGGGCCTCAACTAATGAAAAACTGTTTTTT. Translation: CASSPDRASTNEKLFF.